This T cell receptor beta chain was sequenced for a study of T cell changes during pregnancy in multiple sclerosis. The repertoire was sequenced with immunoSEQ multiplex PCR; TCRdb's copy has only in-frame clones and lacks some. This table holds about 38,000 clones, 91% found once. V was clipped by 1 base and J by 2 bases; unmatched bases: 4. The CDR3 extends over 17 amino acids. The V gene's germline CDR1 is SEHNR and CDR2 FQNEAQ (reference sequence). This clonotype was obtained from a female donor with multiple sclerosis, enrolled in a pregnancy study. The chain joins TRBV7-9 to TRBJ1-3; 11 positions match TRBD1. The input for sequencing was CD8+ T cells from peripheral blood mononuclear cells, taken after pregnancy. The CDR3 region is CASSLGTGGFAGNTIYF. CDR3 DNA sequence: TGTGCCAGCAGCTTAGGGACAGGGGGCTTTGCTGGAAACACCATATATTTT.